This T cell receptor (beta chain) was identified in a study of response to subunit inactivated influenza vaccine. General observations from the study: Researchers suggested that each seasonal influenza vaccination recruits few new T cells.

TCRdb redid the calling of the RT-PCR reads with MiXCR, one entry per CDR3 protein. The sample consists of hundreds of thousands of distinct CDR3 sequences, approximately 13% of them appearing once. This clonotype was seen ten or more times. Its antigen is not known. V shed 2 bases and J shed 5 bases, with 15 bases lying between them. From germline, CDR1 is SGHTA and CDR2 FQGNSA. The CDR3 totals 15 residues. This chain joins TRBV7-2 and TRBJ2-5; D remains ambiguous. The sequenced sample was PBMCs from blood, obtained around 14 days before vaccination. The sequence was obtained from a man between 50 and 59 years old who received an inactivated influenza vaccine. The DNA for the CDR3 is TGTGCCAGCAGCTTAACCGTCAACCCCCGGGAGACCCAGTACTTC. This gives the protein CASSLTVNPRETQYF. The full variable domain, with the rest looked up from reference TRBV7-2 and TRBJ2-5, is GAGVSQSPSNKVTEKGKDVELRCDPISGHTALYWYRQSLGQGLEFLIYFQGNSAPDKSGLPSDRFSAERTGGSVSTLTIQRTQQEDSAVYLCASSLTVNPRETQYFGPGTRLLVL.